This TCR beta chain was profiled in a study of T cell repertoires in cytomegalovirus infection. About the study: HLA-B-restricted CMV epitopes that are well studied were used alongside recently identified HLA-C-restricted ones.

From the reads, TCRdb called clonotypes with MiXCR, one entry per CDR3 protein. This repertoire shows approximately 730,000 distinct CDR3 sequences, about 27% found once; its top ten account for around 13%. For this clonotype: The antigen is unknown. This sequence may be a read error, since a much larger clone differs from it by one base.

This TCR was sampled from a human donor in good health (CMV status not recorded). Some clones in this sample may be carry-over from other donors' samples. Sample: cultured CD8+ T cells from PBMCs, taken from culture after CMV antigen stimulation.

The CDR3 spells CASMGSSYSEQFF. The CDR3 nucleotides read TGTGCCAGCATGGGGAGCTCCTACAGTGAGCAGTTCTTC. The rearrangement uses TRBV7-2 and TRBJ2-1; D may be TRBD2 (5 bases). CDR1 is SGHTA and CDR2 is FQGNSA in the germline V gene. The CDR3 covers 13 residues.